This T cell receptor beta chain is drawn from a study of control samples from healthy donors and cancer patients. Germline assignment: CDR1 KGHDR and CDR2 SFDVKD. The V segment lost 5 bases and the J segment 5 bases; nucleotides outside the gene matches: 12. The CDR3 is made up of 16 amino acids. TCRdb's table, derived via immunoSEQ multiplex PCR, lists solely in-frame clones and lacks some. The sample includes 110,000 or so clones, 89% of them seen just once. The chain combines TRBV24-1 with TRBJ2-7, with 9 bases matching TRBD1. The TCR comes from a man over 45 in good health. The sequenced sample consisted of blood. The CDR3 region has the DNA TGTGCCACCAGTGGCCCCGGACAGGGGACCAGGAACGAGCAGTACTTC. Encoded protein: CATSGPGQGTRNEQYF.